This entry concerns a single T cell receptor (beta chain). Its target is not known. Treatment specified: about 20 received Ad26.COV2.S at low or high dose, single or two shots; about 5 received placebo; per-sample allocation not given. Sampling was done on day 63 after the first vaccine or placebo injection. These data are taken from a study of Ad26.COV2.S vaccination and SARS-CoV-2 variants. Study context: A participant enrolled in the COV1001 Ad26.COV2.S trial arm provided the sample. Study-level findings and limits: Substantial response breadth was reportedly seen for spike-specific CD8+ and CD4+ T cells after vaccination. Comparable non-spike TCR breadth was observed in vaccine and placebo recipients. The TCR breadth and depth analyses may have understated or missed part of the total T cell responses.

The CDR3 consists of 14 residues. The junction had 10 bases not matched to a gene; V was cut back by 7 bases and J by 8 bases. CDR1 is SGHTA and CDR2 is FQGNSA in the germline V gene. Profiled with immunoSEQ multiplex PCR; TCRdb holds only in-frame clones, not every one. The table records approximately 340,000 clones, roughly 81% of them present only once. The chain couples TRBV7-2 to TRBJ1-4, with TRBD1 matching over 7 bases. Material: peripheral blood, obtained in a trial of Ad26.COV2.S vaccine versus placebo. The receptor was derived from a person between 18 and 59 years old who received the Ad26.COV2.S COVID-19 vaccine or a placebo. This CDR3 reads CASTLSRGNEKLFF. In DNA, the CDR3 is TGTGCCAGCACCCTATCCAGGGGGAACGAAAAACTGTTTTTT.